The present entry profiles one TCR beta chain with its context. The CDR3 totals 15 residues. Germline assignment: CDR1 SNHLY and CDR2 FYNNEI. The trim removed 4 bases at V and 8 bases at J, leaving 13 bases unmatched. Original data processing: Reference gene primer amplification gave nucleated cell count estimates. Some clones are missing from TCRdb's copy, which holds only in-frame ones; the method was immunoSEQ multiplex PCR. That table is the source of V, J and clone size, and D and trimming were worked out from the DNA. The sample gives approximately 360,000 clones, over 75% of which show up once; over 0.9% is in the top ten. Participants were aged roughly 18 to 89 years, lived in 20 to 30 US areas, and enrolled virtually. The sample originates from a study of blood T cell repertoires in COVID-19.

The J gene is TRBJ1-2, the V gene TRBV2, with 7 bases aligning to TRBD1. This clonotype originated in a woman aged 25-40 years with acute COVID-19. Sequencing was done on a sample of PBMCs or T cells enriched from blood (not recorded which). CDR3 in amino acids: CASSVSLTGPEGYTF. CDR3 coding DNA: TGTGCCAGCAGTGTCAGCCTGACAGGGCCAGAGGGCTACACCTTC.